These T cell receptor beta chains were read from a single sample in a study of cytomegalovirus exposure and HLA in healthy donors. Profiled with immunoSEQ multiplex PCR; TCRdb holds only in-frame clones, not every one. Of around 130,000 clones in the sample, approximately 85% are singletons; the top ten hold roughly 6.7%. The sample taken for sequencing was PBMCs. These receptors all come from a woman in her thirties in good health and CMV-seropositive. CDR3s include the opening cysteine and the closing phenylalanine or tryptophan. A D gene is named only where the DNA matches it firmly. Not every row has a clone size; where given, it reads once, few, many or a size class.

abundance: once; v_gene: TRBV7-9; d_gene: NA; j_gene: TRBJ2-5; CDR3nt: TGTGCCACCCACTACCCGGGGCAAGAGACCCAGTACTTC; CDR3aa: CATHYPGQETQYF
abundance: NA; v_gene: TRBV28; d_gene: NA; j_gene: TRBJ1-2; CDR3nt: TGTGCCAGCAGTTTCACAGGGTCCTATGGCTACACCTTC; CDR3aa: CASSFTGSYGYTF
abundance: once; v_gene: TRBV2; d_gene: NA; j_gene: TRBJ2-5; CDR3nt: TGTGCCAGCAGTAACATACAGGGGGGGGAGACCCAGTACTTC; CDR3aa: CASSNIQGGETQYF
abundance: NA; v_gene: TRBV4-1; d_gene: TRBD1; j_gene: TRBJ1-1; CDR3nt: TGCGCCAGCAGGGACAGGGCGGGTGGCGCTGAAGCTTTCTTT; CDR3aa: CASRDRAGGAEAFF
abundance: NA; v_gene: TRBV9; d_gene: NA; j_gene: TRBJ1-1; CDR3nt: TGTGCCAGCAGCGTAGTAGGGGCGAACACTGAAGCTTTCTTT; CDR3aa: CASSVVGANTEAFF
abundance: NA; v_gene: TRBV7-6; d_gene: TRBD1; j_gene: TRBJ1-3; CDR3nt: TGTGCCAGCAGCGCACGCCCCGGGACAGATAGAAACACCATATATTTT; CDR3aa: CASSARPGTDRNTIYF
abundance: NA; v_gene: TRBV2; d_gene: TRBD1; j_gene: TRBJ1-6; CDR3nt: TGTGCCAGCAGTGAATGGGGGACAGGGGTTTCACCCCTCCACTTT; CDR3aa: CASSEWGTGVSPLHF
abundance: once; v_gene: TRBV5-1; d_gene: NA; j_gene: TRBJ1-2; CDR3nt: TGCGCCAGCAGCTTGGCAGGACTCTATGGCTACACCTTC; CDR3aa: CASSLAGLYGYTF
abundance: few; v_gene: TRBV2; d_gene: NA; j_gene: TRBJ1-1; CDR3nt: TGTGCCAGCGATGGGGGGAGAGCTTTCTTT; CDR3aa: CASDGGRAFF
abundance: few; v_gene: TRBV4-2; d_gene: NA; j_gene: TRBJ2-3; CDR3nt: TGTGCCAGCAACGGTGGCGGGAACACAGATACGCAGTATTTT; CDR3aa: CASNGGGNTDTQYF
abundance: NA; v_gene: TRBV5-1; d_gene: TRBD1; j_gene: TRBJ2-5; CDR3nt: TGCGCCAGCAGCAGGGGACAGGGGGGAGAGACCCAGTACTTC; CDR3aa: CASSRGQGGETQYF
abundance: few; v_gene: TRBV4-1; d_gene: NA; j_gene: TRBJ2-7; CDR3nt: TGCGCCAGCAGCCAAGAGGAGGGCAGCTCCTACGAGCAGTACTTC; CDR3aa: CASSQEEGSSYEQYF
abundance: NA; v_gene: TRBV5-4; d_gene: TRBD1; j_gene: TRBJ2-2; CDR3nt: TGTGCCAGCAGCGGGGGACAGTCCGGGGAGCTGTTTTTT; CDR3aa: CASSGGQSGELFF
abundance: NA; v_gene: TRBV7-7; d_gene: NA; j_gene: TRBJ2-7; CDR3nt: TGTGCCAGCAGCTTTCCCCCAGGGAATTGCACCTACGAGCAGTACTTC; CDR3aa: CASSFPPGNCTYEQYF
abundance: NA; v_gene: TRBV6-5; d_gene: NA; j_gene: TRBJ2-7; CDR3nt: TGTGCCAGCAGTCGTTCGGCACAGGCCGGGTACGAGCAGTACTTC; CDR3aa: CASSRSAQAGYEQYF
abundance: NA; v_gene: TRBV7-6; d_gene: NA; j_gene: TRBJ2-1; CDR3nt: TGTGCCAGCAGCTTAGAAGATAGCCCCCCCCTAGAGCAGTTCTTC; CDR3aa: CASSLEDSPPLEQFF
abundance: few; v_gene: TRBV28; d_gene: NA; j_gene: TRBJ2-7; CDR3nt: TGTGCCAGCCGGCAGGCCTCCTACGAGCAGTACTTC; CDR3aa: CASRQASYEQYF
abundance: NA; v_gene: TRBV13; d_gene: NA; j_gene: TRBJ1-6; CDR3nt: TGTGCCAGCAGCTCGTCGTGGGGGGGAGGATATAATTCACCCCTCCACTTT; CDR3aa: CASSSSWGGGYNSPLHF
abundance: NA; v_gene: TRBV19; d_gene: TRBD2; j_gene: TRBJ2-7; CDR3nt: TGTGCCAGTAGTAGCGGGGGAGACTACGAGCAGTACTTC; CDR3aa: CASSSGGDYEQYF
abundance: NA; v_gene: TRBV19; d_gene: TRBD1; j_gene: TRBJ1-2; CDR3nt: TGTGCCAGTAGTTGGGACAGGCCCAGGGATGGCTACACCTTC; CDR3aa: CASSWDRPRDGYTF
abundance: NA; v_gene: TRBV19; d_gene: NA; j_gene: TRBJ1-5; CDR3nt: TGTGCCATGCCTTGGGGGCTCTATTATCAGCCCCAGCATTTT; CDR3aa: CAMPWGLYYQPQHF
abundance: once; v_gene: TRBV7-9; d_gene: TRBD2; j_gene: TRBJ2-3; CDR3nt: TGTTCCAGCAGCCTGACACTAGCGGGAGGGTTTGCAGATACGCAGTATTTT; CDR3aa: CSSSLTLAGGFADTQYF
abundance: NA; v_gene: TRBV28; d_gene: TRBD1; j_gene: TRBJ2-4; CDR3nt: TGTGCCGCCCAGGGGGCGGGACTAGCCAAAAACATTCAGTACTTC; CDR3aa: CAAQGAGLAKNIQYF
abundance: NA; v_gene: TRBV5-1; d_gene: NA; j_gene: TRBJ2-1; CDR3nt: TGCGCCAGCAGCTCCGGGACTGATTACAATGAGCAGTTCTTC; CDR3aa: CASSSGTDYNEQFF
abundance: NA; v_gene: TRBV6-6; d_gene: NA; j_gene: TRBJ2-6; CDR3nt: TGTGCCAGCAGTTACTCCAGGAACTCTGGGGCCAACGTCCTGACTTTC; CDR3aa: CASSYSRNSGANVLTF
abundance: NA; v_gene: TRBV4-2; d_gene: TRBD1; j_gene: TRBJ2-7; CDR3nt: TGTGCCAGCAGCCAAGATCGGACAGGAGGGCAGTACTTC; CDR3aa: CASSQDRTGGQYF
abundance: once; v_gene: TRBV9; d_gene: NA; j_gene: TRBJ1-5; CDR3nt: TGTGCCAGCAGCGCGGAGCCAGGGGGCAATCAGCCCCAGCATTTT; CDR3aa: CASSAEPGGNQPQHF
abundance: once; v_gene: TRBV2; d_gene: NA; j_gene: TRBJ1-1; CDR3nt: TGTGCCAGCAGTGAGTACAGGTCGGCGACTGAAGCTTTCTTT; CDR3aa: CASSEYRSATEAFF
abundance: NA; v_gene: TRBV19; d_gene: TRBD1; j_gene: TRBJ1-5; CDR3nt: TGTGCCAGTAGTATGAAGGGGGCCTACAATCAGCCCCAGCATTTT; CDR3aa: CASSMKGAYNQPQHF
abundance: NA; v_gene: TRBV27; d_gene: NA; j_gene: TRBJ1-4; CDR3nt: TGTGCCAGCAGTTTTTCGGGGGTTGCTGAAAAACTGTTTTTT; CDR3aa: CASSFSGVAEKLFF
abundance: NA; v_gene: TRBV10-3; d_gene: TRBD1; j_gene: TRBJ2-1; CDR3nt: TGTGCCATCAAAACAGGGGGGACACATGAGCAGTTCTTC; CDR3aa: CAIKTGGTHEQFF
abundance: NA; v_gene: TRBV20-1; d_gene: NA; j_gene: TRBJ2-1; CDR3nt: TGCAGTGCAAACAGGGTGGATGAGCAGTTCTTC; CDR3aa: CSANRVDEQFF
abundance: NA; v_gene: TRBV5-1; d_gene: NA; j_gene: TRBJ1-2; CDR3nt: TGCGCCAGCGCCCAGATTCCTAACTATGGCTACACCTTC; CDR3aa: CASAQIPNYGYTF
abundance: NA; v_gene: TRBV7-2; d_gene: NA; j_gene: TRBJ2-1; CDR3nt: TGTGCCAGCAGCTTACCCAGCGGGTACTACAATGAGCAGTTCTTC; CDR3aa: CASSLPSGYYNEQFF
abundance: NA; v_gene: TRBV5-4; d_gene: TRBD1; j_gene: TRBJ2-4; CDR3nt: TGTGCCAGCAGCTCAGGGGGCTCGGGCAAAAACATTCAGTACTTC; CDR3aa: CASSSGGSGKNIQYF
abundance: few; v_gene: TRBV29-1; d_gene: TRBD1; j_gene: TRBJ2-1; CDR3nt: TGCAGCGGAACCAACAGGGGGCTCTACAATGAGCAGTTCTTC; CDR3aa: CSGTNRGLYNEQFF
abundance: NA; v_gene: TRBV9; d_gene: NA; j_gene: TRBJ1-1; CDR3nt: TGTGCCAGCAGCGTAGTAGACAGTTACACTGAAGCTTTCTTT; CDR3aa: CASSVVDSYTEAFF
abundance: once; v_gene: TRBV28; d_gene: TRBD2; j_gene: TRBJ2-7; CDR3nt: TGTGCCAGCAGTTTGGAAGTGGGACTAGCGGGCGTCTACGAGCAGTACTTC; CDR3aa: CASSLEVGLAGVYEQYF
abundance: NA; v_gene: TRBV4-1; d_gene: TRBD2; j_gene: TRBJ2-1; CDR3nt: TGCGCCAGCAGCCAACGTCCCGGGACTAGCGGGGAAGGCTACAATGAGCAGTTCTTC; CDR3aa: CASSQRPGTSGEGYNEQFF
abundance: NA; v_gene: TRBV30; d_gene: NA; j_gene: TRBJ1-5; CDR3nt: TGTGCCTGGAGTGTACACAAGGCGGGTCAGCCCCAGCATTTT; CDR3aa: CAWSVHKAGQPQHF
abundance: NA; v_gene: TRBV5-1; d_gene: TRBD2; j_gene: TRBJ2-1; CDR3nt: TGCGCCAGCAGCTTGGGGCTCCTAGCGGGAGTCATTGAGCAGTTCTTC; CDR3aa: CASSLGLLAGVIEQFF
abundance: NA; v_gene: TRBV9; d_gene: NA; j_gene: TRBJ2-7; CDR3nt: TGTGCCAGCAGCGTCCAGGGAGGGACAGGACCCCTCGAGCAGTACTTC; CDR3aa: CASSVQGGTGPLEQYF
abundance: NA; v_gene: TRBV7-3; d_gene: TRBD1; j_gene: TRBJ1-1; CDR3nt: TGTGCCAGCAGCTTAGGGACAGGAGATGAAGCTTTCTTT; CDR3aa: CASSLGTGDEAFF
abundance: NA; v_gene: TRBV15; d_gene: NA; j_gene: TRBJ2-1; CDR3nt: TGTGCCACCAGCAGAGATATGTCGGGGTCCAGCGAGCAGTTCTTC; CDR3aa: CATSRDMSGSSEQFF
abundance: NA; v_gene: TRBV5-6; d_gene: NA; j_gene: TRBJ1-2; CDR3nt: TGTGCCAGCAGCTTTGGCCCACAGTTCGATGGCTACACCTTC; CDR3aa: CASSFGPQFDGYTF
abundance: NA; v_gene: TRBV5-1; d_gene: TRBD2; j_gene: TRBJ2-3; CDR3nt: TGCGCCAGCAGCTCTCTAGCGGGGGGTCCGCTAACAGATACGCAGTATTTT; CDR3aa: CASSSLAGGPLTDTQYF
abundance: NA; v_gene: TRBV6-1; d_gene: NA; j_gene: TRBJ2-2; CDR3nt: TGTGCCAGCAGTCAACGGGACTCCCGGGGGGGGGAGCTGTTTTTT; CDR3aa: CASSQRDSRGGELFF